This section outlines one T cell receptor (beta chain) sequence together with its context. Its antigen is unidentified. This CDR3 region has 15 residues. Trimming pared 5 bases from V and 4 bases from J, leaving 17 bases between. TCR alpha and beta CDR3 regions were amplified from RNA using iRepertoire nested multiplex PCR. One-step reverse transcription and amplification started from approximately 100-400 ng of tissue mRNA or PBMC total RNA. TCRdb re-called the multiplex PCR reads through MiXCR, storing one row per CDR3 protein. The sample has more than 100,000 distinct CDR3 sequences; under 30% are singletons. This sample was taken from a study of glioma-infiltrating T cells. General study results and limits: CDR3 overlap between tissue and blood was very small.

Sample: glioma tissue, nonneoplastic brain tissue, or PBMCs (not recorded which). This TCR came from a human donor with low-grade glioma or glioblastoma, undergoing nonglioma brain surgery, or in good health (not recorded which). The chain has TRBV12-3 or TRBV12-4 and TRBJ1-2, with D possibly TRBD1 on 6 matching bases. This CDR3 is CASSPHAGQIYGYTF. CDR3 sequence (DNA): TGTGCCAGCAGTCCCCACGCAGGACAGATCTATGGCTACACCTTC.